A single sample is the source of the 27 T cell receptor beta chains below, sequenced in a study of PD-1 blockade in mismatch repair-deficient tumors. Assay used: immunoSEQ multiplex PCR; TCRdb lists only in-frame clones, some missing. Of 25,000 to 30,000 clones in the sample, roughly 84% were seen once. This material consisted of PBMCs, taken before pembrolizumab treatment. The source of these receptors is an adult with mismatch repair-deficient cancer.

Details on this clone: One end of the junction varies from germline; a read error may be responsible. This sequence joins TRBV7-7 and TRBJ1-1, with D hard to call. Germline CDR1 reads SSHAT; CDR2 reads FNYEAQ (reference sequence). The CDR3 has 13 amino acids. The CDR3 sequence: CASSLGPYTEAFF. In nucleotides, the CDR3 is TGTGCTAGCAGCTTAGGTCCCTACACTGAAGCTTTCTTT.

V and J are TRBV29-1 and TRBJ2-7; D ambiguous. In germline, CDR1 is SQVTM, CDR2 ANQGSEA. Trimming removed 0 bases at V and 0 bases at J, with 6 bases between. This CDR3 is 13 amino acids long. CDR3 region: CSVEEWSSYEQYF. As DNA, the CDR3 is TGCAGCGTTGAAGAGTGGAGCTCCTACGAGCAGTACTTC.

This chain links TRBV27 with TRBJ2-3; 11 bases match TRBD2. CDR1 and CDR2 (germline): MNHEY, SMNVEV (reference sequence). The CDR3 consists of 16 residues. The junction had 7 bases not matched to a gene; V was cut back by 3 bases and J by 5 bases. The CDR3: CASSFFLAGGEDTQYF. CDR3 nucleotide sequence: TGTGCCAGCAGTTTTTTCCTAGCGGGAGGTGAAGATACGCAGTATTTT.

The chain combines TRBV30 with TRBJ2-2, with TRBD1 matching 8 bases. Germline CDR1 GTSNPN, CDR2 SVGIG (reference sequence). The CDR3 has 13 residues. CDR3 nucleotides: TGTGCTTTGGACAGGGTGAACACCGGGGAGCTGTTTTTT. As protein: CALDRVNTGELFF.

The CDR3 DNA follows: TGTGCCAGCAGCCTCGCAGATGAGCAGTTCTTC. Translating gives CASSLADEQFF. V is TRBV11-3 and J is TRBJ2-1; D not resolved. Deletions cut 5 bases from V and 8 bases from J, with 7 bases between. Germline lookup yields CDR1 SGHNT and CDR2 YENEEA. The CDR3 is 11 amino acids.

The rearrangement links TRBV6-4 to TRBJ2-1; 7 bases match TRBD2. CDR1 MRHNA and CDR2 SNTAGT come from the germline V gene. Trimming removed 2 bases from V and 7 bases from J; junction bases left unmatched: 2. The CDR3 is 13 amino acids. CDR3 in DNA: TGTGCCAGCAGTGACGGGGGGGGGAATGAGCAGTTCTTC. Its protein is CASSDGGGNEQFF.

The chain carries TRBV5-1 and TRBJ1-1, with a weak D call TRBD1 (6 bases). The germline gives CDR1 SGHRS, CDR2 YFSETQ. The CDR3 has 15 amino acids. V was pared by 4 bases and J by 4 bases, with 17 bases between. The CDR3 region is CASSDGNRAITEAFF. CDR3 in DNA: TGCGCCAGCAGCGACGGGAACAGGGCTATCACTGAAGCTTTCTTT.

CDR3 protein: CASSFHRGRTEAFF. The CDR3 DNA is TGTGCCAGCAGCTTCCACAGGGGCCGCACTGAAGCTTTCTTT. The chain joins TRBV7-8 to TRBJ1-1; 7 nucleotides align to TRBD1. Germline V lookup: CDR1 SGHVS, CDR2 FQNEAQ. V lost 3 bases, J lost 4 bases, and 5 bases stayed unmatched. The CDR3 runs to 14 residues. The entire variable domain, with the rest obtained from reference TRBV7-8 and TRBJ1-1, is as follows: GAGVSQSPRYKVAKRGQDVALRCDPISGHVSLFWYQQALGQGPEFLTYFQNEAQLDKSGLPSDRFFAERPEGSVSTLKIQRTQQEDSAVYLCASSFHRGRTEAFFGQGTRLTVV.

This chain joins TRBV14 and TRBJ2-1, with a tentative D call TRBD1 (6 bases). From germline, CDR1 is SGHDN and CDR2 FVKESK. The CDR3 runs 15 residues. V was shortened by 1 base and J by 4 bases, with 11 bases between the two germline ends. The CDR3 bases are TGTGCCAGCAGCCAAGGGCACAGGGAGTACAATGAGCAGTTCTTC. Protein product: CASSQGHREYNEQFF.

The CDR3 sequence is CASSVGQGSTEAFF. The DNA for the CDR3 is TGTGCCAGCAGCGTAGGACAGGGTTCCACTGAAGCTTTCTTT. The chain links TRBV9 to TRBJ1-1; TRBD1 aligns across 7 bases. In germline, CDR1 is SGDLS, CDR2 YYNGEE. J lost 4 bases, V lost 0 bases, and 3 bases had no gene match. The CDR3 has 14 amino acids.

The rearrangement uses TRBV19 and TRBJ2-4; perhaps TRBD2 as D (6 bases). Germline V gene data show CDR1 as LNHDA and CDR2 as SQIVND (reference sequence). V was clipped by 6 bases and J by 1 base, with 10 bases between them. The CDR3 contains 14 residues. Here the CDR3 DNA reads TGTGCCAGTAGCGGGGGTGGCGCCAAAAACATTCAGTACTTC. Its translation is CASSGGGAKNIQYF. The entire variable domain, with the rest obtained from reference TRBV19 and TRBJ2-4, is as follows: DGGITQSPKYLFRKEGQNVTLSCEQNLNHDAMYWYRQDPGQGLRLIYYSQIVNDFQKGDIAEGYSVSREKKESFPLTVTSAQKNPTAFYLCASSGGGAKNIQYFGAGTRLSVL.

The chain recombines TRBV19 with TRBJ1-2; 8 bases agree with TRBD1. Germline V gives CDR1 LNHDA, CDR2 SQIVND (reference sequence). V lost 0 bases to trimming and J lost 2 bases; unmatched junction nucleotides: 5. The length of the CDR3 is 16 residues. The CDR3, as DNA: TGTGCCAGTAGTATAGACAGGACAGGGAGCAACTATGGCTACACCTTC. It yields the protein CASSIDRTGSNYGYTF.

This chain links TRBV27 with TRBJ2-6, with D possibly TRBD1 on 6 matching bases. Germline values: CDR1 MNHEY, CDR2 SMNVEV (reference sequence). Trimming took 5 bases from V and 0 from J, leaving 14 bases between them. The CDR3 spans 17 residues. CDR3 DNA: TGTGCCAGCAGTCCTCGACAGGCTTACTCTGGGGCCAACGTCCTGACTTTC. Translation gives CASSPRQAYSGANVLTF.

CDR3 DNA sequence: TGTGCCAGCAGTGCCCCACCTATTCCCCTACGCAATGAGCAGTTCTTC. It yields the protein CASSAPPIPLRNEQFF. J is TRBJ2-1 and V is TRBV27; no reliable D call. This CDR3 has 16 residues. CDR1 MNHEY and CDR2 SMNVEV come from the germline V gene (reference sequence). The V end lost 5 bases, the J end lost 6 bases, and 20 bases lay between the germline ends.

The rearrangement links TRBV18 to TRBJ2-5; D may be TRBD1 (6 bases). The DNA matches TRBJ2-7 better at its end, which makes the J call doubtful. Germline lookup yields CDR1 KGHSH and CDR2 LQKENI. CDR3 length: 14 residues. CDR3 in DNA: TGTGCCAGCTCACCGGGCAGGGGAGCCCACGAGCAGTACTTC. Residues: CASSPGRGAHEQYF.

This chain links TRBV11-2 with TRBJ1-5; 10 bases are shared with TRBD1. Trimming at V came to 3 bases and at J to 1 base, leaving 3 bases not matched to a gene. The CDR3 has 16 amino acids. Germline V gene lookup returns CDR1 SGHAT and CDR2 FQNNGV. CDR3 DNA: TGTGCCAGCAGCTTGGGACAGGGGTTGAGCAATCAGCCCCAGCATTTT. This encodes CASSLGQGLSNQPQHF.

V is TRBV27 and J is TRBJ2-5; TRBD1 aligns across 8 bases. Germline assignment: CDR1 MNHEY and CDR2 SMNVEV (reference sequence). The J segment lost 5 bases and the V segment lost 5 bases, leaving 10 bases of the junction unmatched. CDR3 size: 15 residues. The CDR3 nucleotides are TGTGCCAGCAGTATCGCAGGGGGCGATAGGGAGACCCAGTACTTC. Encoded protein: CASSIAGGDRETQYF.

The V gene is TRBV15, the J gene TRBJ2-3; a weak D match, TRBD1 (6 bases). V was cut by 4 bases and J by 0 bases, with 14 bases left in between. This CDR3 has 16 amino acids. The germline V gene has CDR1 LNHNV and CDR2 YYDKDF (reference sequence). CDR3 nucleotide sequence: TGTGCCACCAGCACGTACGGGACACTCAGCACAGATACGCAGTATTTT. This sequence encodes CATSTYGTLSTDTQYF.

The chain combines TRBV6-1 with TRBJ1-1, with 7 bases aligning to TRBD1. Germline V gene sequence: CDR1 MNHNS, CDR2 SASEGT. V was pared by 2 bases and J by 4 bases, with 7 bases of the junction left unmatched. The CDR3 is 15 residues long. The CDR3 DNA reads TGTGCCAGCAGTGAACGAGGAGCAGGGGGCACTGAAGCTTTCTTT. It translates to CASSERGAGGTEAFF.

This clone was observed once. The gene calls are TRBV6-1 and TRBJ1-2, with a possible D match to TRBD1 (5 bases). This CDR3 has 15 amino acids. Looked up from germline, CDR1 is MNHNS and CDR2 is SASEGT. Trimming removed 6 bases at V and 6 bases at J, with 20 bases between. CDR3 protein: CASSKGGSLGHGYTF. CDR3 nucleotide sequence: TGTGCCAGCAGCAAGGGAGGCTCCTTGGGGCATGGCTACACCTTC.

This chain uses TRBV5-4 with TRBJ2-1, with 10 bases identical to TRBD2. The CDR3 totals 15 residues. CDR1 and CDR2 (germline): SGHNT, YYREEE (reference sequence). V shed 4 bases and J 3 bases; nucleotides not matched to a gene: 4. The CDR3 DNA sequence: TGTGCCAGCAGCCCGAGCGGGAGGGTCTACAATGAGCAGTTCTTC. Translating it yields CASSPSGRVYNEQFF.

J is TRBJ2-7 and V is TRBV10-3; a possible D gene is TRBD2 (6 bases). The CDR3 extends over 12 amino acids. Germline CDR1 and CDR2: ENHRY and SYGVKD. Trimming stripped 6 bases from V and 6 bases from J, with 12 bases between. The CDR3 spells CAISPGLPEQYF. CDR3 bases: TGTGCCATCAGCCCGGGACTGCCCGAGCAGTACTTC.

In this sample, this clone turned up a few times. This rearrangement joins TRBV6-5 to TRBJ2-3; a possible D gene is TRBD1 (6 bases). Germline lookup yields CDR1 MNHEY and CDR2 SVGAGI. Trimming left V 5 bases short and J 2 bases short, with 14 bases between. CDR3 length: 15 residues. The CDR3 coding sequence is TGTGCCAGCAGTCCCAGCAGGGGCCTCACAGATACGCAGTATTTT. Protein sequence: CASSPSRGLTDTQYF.

The chain links TRBV28 to TRBJ1-2, with 9 bases fitting TRBD1. After removal of 5 bases from V and 2 bases from J, the junction contained 3 bases not matched to a gene. The V gene's germline CDR1 is MDHEN and CDR2 SYDVKM. There are 14 residues in the CDR3. DNA of the CDR3: TGTGCCAGCAGTCGACAGGGGGAAAACTATGGCTACACCTTC. Translated, it gives CASSRQGENYGYTF.

Concerning this clone: No DNA is shown, since the ends of the CDR3 on it are uncertain; the CDR3 is the one TCRdb lists. The chain uses TRBV27 and TRBJ1-1; the table's D gene call, TRBD1, was not cross checked with the DNA. CDR1 and CDR2 (germline): MNHEY, SMNVEV (reference sequence). The CDR3 is 13 amino acids long, termini counted. The CDR3 loop is CASSLDKATEAFF.

The rearrangement uses TRBV6-4 and TRBJ2-3; 8 bases fit TRBD1. Per the germline V gene, CDR1 is MRHNA and CDR2 is SNTAGT. V lost 8 bases, J lost 1 base, and 5 bases stayed unmatched. The CDR3 covers 14 residues. CDR3 nucleotide sequence: TGTGCCAGCGACAGGGGTCCCCGCACAGATACGCAGTATTTT. Protein sequence: CASDRGPRTDTQYF.

This clone appeared a single time. The chain has TRBV9 and TRBJ1-2; 8 bases are shared with TRBD1. CDR1 is SGDLS and CDR2 is YYNGEE in the germline V gene. This CDR3 contains 14 residues. J was trimmed by 4 bases and V by 4 bases; bases with no gene match: 6. The CDR3 bases are TGTGCCAGCAGCCCAAGGGACAGGAGCTATGGCTACACCTTC. It is translated as CASSPRDRSYGYTF.